The clone carrying this T cell receptor beta chain was picked up a small number of times. Its antigen is as yet unknown. This entry is derived from a study of blood T cells in healthy people across ages. Germline V gene sequence: CDR1 MGHRA, CDR2 YSYEKL. Deletions cut 6 bases from V and 2 bases from J, with 21 bases between. The CDR3 spans 17 residues. Together with a sample-barcoded 5' primer, a J-beta primer mix was included in a second PCR lasting roughly 6 to 12 cycles. TCRdb re-derived calls from the 5' RACE reads in MiXCR, one entry per CDR3 protein. The data show about 1.5 million distinct CDR3 sequences, 35% to 45% seen once. Samples had at least 6.5 million PBMCs isolated from them. Points from the study as a whole: The study found more naive CD4+ cells and higher diversity in long-lived than aged donors.

The clonotype comes from a woman under 30 in good health. The sample taken for sequencing was blood. The chain joins TRBV4-1 to TRBJ2-3; D is perhaps TRBD2 (5 bases). For the CDR3, the DNA is TGCGCCAGCAGACTTCTTGAGGGAATAGGGAACACAGATACGCAGTATTTT. The encoded protein is CASRLLEGIGNTDTQYF.